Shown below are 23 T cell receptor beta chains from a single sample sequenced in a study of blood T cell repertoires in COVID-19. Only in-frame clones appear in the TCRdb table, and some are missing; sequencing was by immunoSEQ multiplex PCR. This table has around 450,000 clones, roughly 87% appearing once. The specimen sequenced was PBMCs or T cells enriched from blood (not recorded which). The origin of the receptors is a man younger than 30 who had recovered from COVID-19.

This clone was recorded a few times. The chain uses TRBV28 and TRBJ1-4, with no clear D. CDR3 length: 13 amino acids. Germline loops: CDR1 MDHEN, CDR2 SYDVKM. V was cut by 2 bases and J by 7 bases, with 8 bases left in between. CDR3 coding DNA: TGTGCCAGCAGTTTAGAGTCTCCTGAAAAACTGTTTTTT. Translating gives CASSLESPEKLFF.

CDR3 sequence: CASSPGQTGSGNTIYF. The CDR3 nucleotides are TGTGCCAGCTCACCGGGACAGACTGGCTCTGGAAACACCATATATTTT. The gene calls are TRBV18 and TRBJ1-3; 7 nucleotides line up with TRBD1. V lost 3 bases, J lost 0 bases, and 5 bases stayed unmatched. The CDR3 is 16 amino acids. Germline V CDR1 and CDR2: KGHSH, LQKENI.

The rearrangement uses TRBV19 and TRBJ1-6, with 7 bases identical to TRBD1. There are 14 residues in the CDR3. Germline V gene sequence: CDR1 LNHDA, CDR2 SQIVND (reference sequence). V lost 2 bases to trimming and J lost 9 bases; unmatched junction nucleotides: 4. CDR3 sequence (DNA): TGTGCCAGTAGTATATACAGGGGCGGTTCACCCCTCCACTTT. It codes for CASSIYRGGSPLHF.

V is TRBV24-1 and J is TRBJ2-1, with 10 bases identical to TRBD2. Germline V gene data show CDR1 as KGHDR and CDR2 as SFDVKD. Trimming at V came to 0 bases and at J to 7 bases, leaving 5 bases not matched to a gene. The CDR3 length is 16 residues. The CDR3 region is CATSDLASGSFNEQFF. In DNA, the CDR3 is TGTGCCACCAGTGATTTGGCTAGCGGGAGTTTTAATGAGCAGTTCTTC.

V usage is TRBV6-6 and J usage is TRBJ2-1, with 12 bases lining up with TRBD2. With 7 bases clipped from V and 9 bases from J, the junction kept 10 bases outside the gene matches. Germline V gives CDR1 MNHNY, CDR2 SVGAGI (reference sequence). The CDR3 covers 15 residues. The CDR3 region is CASTTTSGRSREQFF. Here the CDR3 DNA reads TGTGCCAGCACCACCACTAGCGGGAGGTCGCGTGAGCAGTTCTTC.

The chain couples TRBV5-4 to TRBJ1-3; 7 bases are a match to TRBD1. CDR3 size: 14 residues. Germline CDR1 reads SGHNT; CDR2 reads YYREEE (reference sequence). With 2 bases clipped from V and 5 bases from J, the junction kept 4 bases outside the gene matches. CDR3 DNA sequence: TGTGCCAGCAGCTTACAGGGGAGGAGAAACACCATATATTTT. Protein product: CASSLQGRRNTIYF. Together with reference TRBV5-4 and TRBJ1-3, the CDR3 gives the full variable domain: ETGVTQSPTHLIKTRGQQVTLRCSSQSGHNTVSWYQQALGQGPQFIFQYYREEENGRGNFPPRFSGLQFPNYSSELNVNALELDDSALYLCASSLQGRRNTIYFGEGSWLTVV.

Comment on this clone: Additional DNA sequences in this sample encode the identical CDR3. For the CDR3, the DNA is TGTGCCAGCAGCTCTGGACAGGGGGTGAACACTGAAGCTTTCTTT. The encoded protein is CASSSGQGVNTEAFF. The chain links TRBV7-9 to TRBJ1-1, with 10 bases identical to TRBD1. V gave up 4 bases and J gave up 0 bases; unmatched junction bases: 2. The CDR3 contains 15 residues. CDR1 SEHNR and CDR2 FQNEAQ come from the germline V gene (reference sequence).

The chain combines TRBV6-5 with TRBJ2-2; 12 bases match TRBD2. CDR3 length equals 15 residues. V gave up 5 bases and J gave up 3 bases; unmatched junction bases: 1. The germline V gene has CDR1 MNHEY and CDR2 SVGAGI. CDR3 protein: CASSRLAGDTGELFF. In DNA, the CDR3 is TGTGCCAGCAGTCGACTAGCGGGAGACACCGGGGAGCTGTTTTTT.

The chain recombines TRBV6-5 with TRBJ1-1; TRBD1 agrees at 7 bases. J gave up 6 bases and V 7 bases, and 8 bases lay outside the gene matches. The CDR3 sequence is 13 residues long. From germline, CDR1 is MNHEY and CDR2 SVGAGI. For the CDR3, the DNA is TGTGCCAGCAATAGGGGGCGATTCGCTGAAGCTTTCTTT. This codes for CASNRGRFAEAFF.

The CDR3 DNA reads TGTGCCAGCAGTCCCTATCTATGGACAGGGGGGTTGTTCTATGGCTACACCTTC. Its translation: CASSPYLWTGGLFYGYTF. V and J are TRBV28 and TRBJ1-2, with 10 bases lining up with TRBD1. The J segment lost 4 bases and the V segment lost 5 bases, leaving 16 bases of the junction unmatched. The CDR3 sequence is 18 residues long. CDR1 MDHEN and CDR2 SYDVKM come from the germline V gene.

The DNA of the CDR3 is TGTGCCAGCAGTTTAAACGTCAGGGGGGACACTGAAGCTTTCTTT. Its protein is CASSLNVRGDTEAFF. The chain joins TRBV27 to TRBJ1-1; 7 nucleotides match TRBD1. Germline CDR1 MNHEY, CDR2 SMNVEV (reference sequence). V shed 2 bases, J shed 3 bases, and the junction held 6 bases outside the gene matches. CDR3 size: 15 residues.

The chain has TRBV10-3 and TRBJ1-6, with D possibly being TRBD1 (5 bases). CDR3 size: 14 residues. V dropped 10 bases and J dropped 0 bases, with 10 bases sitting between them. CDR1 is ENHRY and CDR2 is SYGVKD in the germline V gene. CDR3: CATRGTSYNSPLHF. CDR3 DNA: TGTGCCACACGGGGGACCTCCTATAATTCACCCCTCCACTTT.

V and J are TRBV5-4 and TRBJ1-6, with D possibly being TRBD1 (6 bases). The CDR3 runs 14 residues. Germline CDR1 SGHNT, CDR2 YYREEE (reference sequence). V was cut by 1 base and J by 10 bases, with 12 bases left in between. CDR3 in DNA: TGTGCCAGCAGCTTGAAGCCAGGGGAATCACCCCTCCACTTT. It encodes CASSLKPGESPLHF.

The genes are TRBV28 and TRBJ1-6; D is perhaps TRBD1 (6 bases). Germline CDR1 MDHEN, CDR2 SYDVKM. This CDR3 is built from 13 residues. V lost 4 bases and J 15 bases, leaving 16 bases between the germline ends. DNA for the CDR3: TGTGCCAGCAGTTCCCCGGGGGGGGCGGACCTCCACTTT. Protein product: CASSSPGGADLHF.

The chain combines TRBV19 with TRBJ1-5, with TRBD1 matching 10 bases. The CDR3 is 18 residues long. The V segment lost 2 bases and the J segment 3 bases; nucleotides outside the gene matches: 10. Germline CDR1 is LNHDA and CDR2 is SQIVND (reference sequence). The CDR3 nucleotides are TGTGCCAGTAGTATATCTCTTGGGACAGGGGCGACCAATCAGCCCCAGCATTTT. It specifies CASSISLGTGATNQPQHF.

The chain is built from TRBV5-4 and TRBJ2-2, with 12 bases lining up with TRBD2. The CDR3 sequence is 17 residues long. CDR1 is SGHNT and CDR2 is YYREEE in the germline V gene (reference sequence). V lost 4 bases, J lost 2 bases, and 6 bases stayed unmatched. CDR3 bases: TGTGCCAGCAGCCTACGGACTAGCGGGGTTAACACCGGGGAGCTGTTTTTT. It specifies CASSLRTSGVNTGELFF.

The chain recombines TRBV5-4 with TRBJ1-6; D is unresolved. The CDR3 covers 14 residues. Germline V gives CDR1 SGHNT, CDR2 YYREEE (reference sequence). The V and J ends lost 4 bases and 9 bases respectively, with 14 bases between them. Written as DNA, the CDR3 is TGTGCCAGCAGCCGAGGAGCCAGCGTTTCACCCCTCCACTTT. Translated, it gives CASSRGASVSPLHF.

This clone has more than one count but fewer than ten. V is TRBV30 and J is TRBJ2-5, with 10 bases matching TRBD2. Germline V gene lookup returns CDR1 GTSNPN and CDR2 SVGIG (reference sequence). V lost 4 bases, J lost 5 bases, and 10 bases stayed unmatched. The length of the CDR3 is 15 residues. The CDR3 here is CAWTIPSGRRETQYF. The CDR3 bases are TGTGCCTGGACCATACCTAGCGGGAGACGGGAGACCCAGTACTTC.

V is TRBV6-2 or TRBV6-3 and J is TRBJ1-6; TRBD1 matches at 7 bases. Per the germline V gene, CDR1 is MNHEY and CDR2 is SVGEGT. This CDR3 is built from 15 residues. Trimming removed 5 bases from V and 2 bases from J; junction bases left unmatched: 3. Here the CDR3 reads CASSPGQTYNSPLHF. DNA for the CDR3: TGTGCCAGCAGTCCGGGACAGACCTATAATTCACCCCTCCACTTT.

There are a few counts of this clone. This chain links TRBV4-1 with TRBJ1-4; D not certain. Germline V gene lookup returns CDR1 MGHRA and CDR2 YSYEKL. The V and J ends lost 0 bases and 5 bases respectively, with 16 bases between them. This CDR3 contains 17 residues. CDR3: CASSQEGHGVSNEKLFF. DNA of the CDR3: TGCGCCAGCAGCCAAGAAGGCCACGGGGTGTCAAATGAAAAACTGTTTTTT.

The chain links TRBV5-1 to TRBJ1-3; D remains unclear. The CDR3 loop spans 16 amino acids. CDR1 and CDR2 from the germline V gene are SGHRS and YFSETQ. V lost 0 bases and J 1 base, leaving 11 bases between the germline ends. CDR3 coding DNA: TGCGCCAGCAGCTTGGTTAGTGCGTCGTCTGGAAACACCATATATTTT. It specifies CASSLVSASSGNTIYF.

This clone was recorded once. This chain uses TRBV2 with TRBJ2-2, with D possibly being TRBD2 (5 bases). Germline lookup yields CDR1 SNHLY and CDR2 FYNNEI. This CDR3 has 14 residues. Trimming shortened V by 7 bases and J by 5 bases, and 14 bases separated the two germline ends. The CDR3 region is CASNHAGVTGELFF. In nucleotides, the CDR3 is TGTGCCAGCAACCACGCCGGGGTGACCGGGGAGCTGTTTTTT.

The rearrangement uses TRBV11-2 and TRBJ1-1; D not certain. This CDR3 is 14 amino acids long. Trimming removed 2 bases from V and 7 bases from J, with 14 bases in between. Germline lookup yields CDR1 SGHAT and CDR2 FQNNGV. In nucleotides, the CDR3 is TGTGCCAGCAGCTTAACCCTCAACGGGGTTGAAGCTTTCTTT. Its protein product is CASSLTLNGVEAFF.